This T cell receptor (beta chain) was observed in a study of glioma-infiltrating T cells. By its share, this clonotype is medium-sized (0.01 to 0.1%). What it binds is unknown. The germline CDR1 and CDR2 sequences are DFQATT and SNEGSKA (reference sequence). The CDR3 has 14 amino acids. The ends were cut back, 4 bases at V and 6 bases at J, with 19 bases in the middle. Findings of the study overall: Very few CDR3 sequences were shared between tissue and blood.

Amplification of TCR alpha and beta CDR3 regions from RNA used iRepertoire nested multiplex PCR. Tissue mRNA or PBMC total RNA, about 90-450 ng, went into one-step reverse transcription and amplification. MiXCR, run by TCRdb on the multiplex PCR reads, gives a single entry per CDR3 protein. The sample carries approximately 120,000 distinct CDR3 sequences, approximately 23% recorded once. V is TRBV20-1 and J is TRBJ2-7; a weak D match, TRBD2 (6 bases). Sequencing was carried out using glioma tissue, nonneoplastic brain tissue, or PBMCs (not recorded which). This receptor was obtained from a human donor with low-grade glioma or glioblastoma, undergoing nonglioma brain surgery, or in good health (not recorded which). DNA for the CDR3: TGCAGTGCTAAAAATAGAGGGGACTCGGGCGAGCAGTACTTC. Its translation: CSAKNRGDSGEQYF.